The clone carrying this TCR beta chain has ten or more counts. Per germline, CDR1 KGHSH and CDR2 LQKENI. The CDR3 sequence is 13 residues long. Deletions cut 2 bases from V and 5 bases from J, with 9 bases between. These data originate in a study of read filtering for tumor transcriptome and immune sequencing. The library was built from approximately 400 ng RNA with molecular barcoded adaptors for alpha/delta and beta/gamma chains. TCRdb analysed the reads with MiXCR anew, one entry per CDR3 protein. The sample includes 20,000 to 25,000 distinct CDR3 sequences, around 13% of them seen just once. The receptor was derived from a donor at least 40 years old with multiple myeloma. The specimen was a population of CD138-negative cells sorted from bone marrow. V gene TRBV18 combines with J gene TRBJ1-1; D is unclear. CDR3 in DNA: TGTGCCAGCTCACCAGGTAAGGGAACTGAAGCTTTCTTT. The encoded protein is CASSPGKGTEAFF.